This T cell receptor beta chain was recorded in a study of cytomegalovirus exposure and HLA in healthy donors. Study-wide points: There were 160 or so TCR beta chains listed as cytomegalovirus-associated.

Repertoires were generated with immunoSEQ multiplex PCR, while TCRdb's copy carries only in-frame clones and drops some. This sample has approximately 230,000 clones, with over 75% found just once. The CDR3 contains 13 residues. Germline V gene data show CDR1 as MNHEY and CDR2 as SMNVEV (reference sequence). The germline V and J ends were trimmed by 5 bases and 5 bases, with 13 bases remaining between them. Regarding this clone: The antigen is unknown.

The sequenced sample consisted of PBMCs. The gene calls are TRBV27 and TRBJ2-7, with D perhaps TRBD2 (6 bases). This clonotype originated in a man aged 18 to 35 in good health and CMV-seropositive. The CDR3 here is CASSPGLGHEQYF. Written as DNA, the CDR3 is TGTGCCAGCAGTCCGGGACTGGGGCACGAGCAGTACTTC.